The source of this T cell receptor (beta chain) is a study of technical replicates of blood from a handful of donors. Clones were sequenced by immunoSEQ multiplex PCR, and TCRdb holds only the in-frame ones, with some missing. The data show about 79,000 clones, 94% seen once. Trimming stripped 1 base from V and 5 bases from J, with 12 bases between. The CDR3 loop spans 15 amino acids. Germline V gives CDR1 SGHAT, CDR2 FQNNGV. The sequenced material came from T cells isolated from PBMCs. This sequence joins TRBV11-2 and TRBJ2-1; possible D gene TRBD2, 6 bases. The sequence was obtained from a human donor in good health. CDR3 sequence reads: CASSLARGNHNEQFF. CDR3 DNA: TGTGCCAGCAGCTTAGCTCGCGGGAACCACAATGAGCAGTTCTTC. The full variable domain, with the rest looked up from reference TRBV11-2 and TRBJ2-1, is EAGVAQSPRYKIIEKRQSVAFWCNPISGHATLYWYQQILGQGPKLLIQFQNNGVVDDSQLPKDRFSAERLKGVDSTLKIQPAKLEDSAVYLCASSLARGNHNEQFFGPGTRLTVL.